This T cell receptor (beta chain) was identified during a study of graft-versus-host responses after intestinal transplantation. Study context: Anti-thymocyte globulin served as induction for all recipients, who then took tacrolimus and steroids for approximately 3 years. Findings and caveats of the study: The study found high graft-versus-host to host-versus-graft clonal ratios in allografts of patients with graft-donor T cell macrochimerism. Circulating GvH clones peaking coincided with falling HvG clones soon after transplant.

Sequencing used immunoSEQ multiplex PCR; TCRdb keeps in-frame clones, though not all of them. The repertoire holds roughly 8,000 clones, roughly 30% seen once, with approximately 2% in the top ten. This clone was seen a handful of times. Irradiated, violet-dye-labeled stimulators (roughly 200,000) were plated alongside roughly 200,000 CFSE-labeled responders. V gave up 1 base and J gave up 5 bases, with 14 bases separating them. The CDR3 sequence is 15 residues long. CDR1 SEHNR and CDR2 FQNEAQ come from the germline V gene (reference sequence). This specimen was alloreactive CD8+ T cells from a mixed lymphocyte reaction culture, taken before intestinal transplant. Specified subset: CFSE-low proliferating T cells sorted from roughly six-day pre-transplant mixed lymphocyte reaction (GvH or HvG direction). The chain carries TRBV7-9 and TRBJ1-2, with D maybe TRBD1 (5 bases). The sequence derives from a human patient who received an intestinal transplant. The CDR3 coding sequence is TGTGCCAGCAGCTTAGTCTTTACGGACATGTATGGCTACACCTTC. Translating gives CASSLVFTDMYGYTF.